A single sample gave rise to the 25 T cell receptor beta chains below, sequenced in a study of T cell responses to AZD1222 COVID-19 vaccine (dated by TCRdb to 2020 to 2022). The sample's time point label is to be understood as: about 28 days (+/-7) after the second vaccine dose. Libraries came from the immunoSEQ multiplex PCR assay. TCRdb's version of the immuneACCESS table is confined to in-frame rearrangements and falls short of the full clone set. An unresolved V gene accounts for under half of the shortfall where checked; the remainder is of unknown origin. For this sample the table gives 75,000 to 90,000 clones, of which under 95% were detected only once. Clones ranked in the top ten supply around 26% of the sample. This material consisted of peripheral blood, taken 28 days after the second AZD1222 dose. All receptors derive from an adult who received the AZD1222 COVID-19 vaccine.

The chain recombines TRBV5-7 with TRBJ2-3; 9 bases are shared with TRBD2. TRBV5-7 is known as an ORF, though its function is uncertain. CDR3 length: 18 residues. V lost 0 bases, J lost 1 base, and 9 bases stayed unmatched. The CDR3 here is CASSLDPQVAGGTDTQYF. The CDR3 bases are TGTGCCAGCAGCTTGGACCCCCAGGTAGCGGGAGGCACAGATACGCAGTATTTT.

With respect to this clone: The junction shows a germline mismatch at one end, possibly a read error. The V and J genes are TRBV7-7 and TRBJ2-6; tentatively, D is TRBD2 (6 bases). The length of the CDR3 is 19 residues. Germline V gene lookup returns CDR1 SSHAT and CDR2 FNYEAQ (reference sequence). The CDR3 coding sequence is TGTGCTAGCAGCTTAGGGCGTTCACGCGGGACCTCTGGGGCCAACGTCCTGACTTTC. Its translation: CASSLGRSRGTSGANVLTF.

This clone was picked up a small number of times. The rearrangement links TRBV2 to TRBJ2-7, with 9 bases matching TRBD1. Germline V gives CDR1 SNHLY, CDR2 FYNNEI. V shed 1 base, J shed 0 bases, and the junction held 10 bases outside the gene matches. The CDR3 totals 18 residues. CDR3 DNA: TGTGCCAGCAGTGAAGGAATGCGGCGGACAGGGGTCTCCTACGAGCAGTACTTC. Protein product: CASSEGMRRTGVSYEQYF.

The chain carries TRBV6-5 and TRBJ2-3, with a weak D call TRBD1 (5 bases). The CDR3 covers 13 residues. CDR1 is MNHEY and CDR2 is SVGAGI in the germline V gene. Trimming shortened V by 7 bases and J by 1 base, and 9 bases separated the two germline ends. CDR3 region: CASMQGGTDTQYF. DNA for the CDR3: TGTGCCAGCATGCAGGGCGGCACAGATACGCAGTATTTT.

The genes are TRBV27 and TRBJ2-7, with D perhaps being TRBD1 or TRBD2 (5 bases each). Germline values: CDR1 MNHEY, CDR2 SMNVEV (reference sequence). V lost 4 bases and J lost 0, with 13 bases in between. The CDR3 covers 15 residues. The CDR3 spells CASSSPGTTSYEQYF. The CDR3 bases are TGTGCCAGCAGTTCCCCCGGGACGACCTCCTACGAGCAGTACTTC.

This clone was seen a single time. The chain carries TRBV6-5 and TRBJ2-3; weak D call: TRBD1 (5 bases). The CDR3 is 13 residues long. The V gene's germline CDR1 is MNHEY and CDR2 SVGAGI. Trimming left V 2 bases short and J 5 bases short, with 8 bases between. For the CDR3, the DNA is TGTGCCAGCAGTTACGACCAGGGAGATACGCAGTATTTT. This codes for CASSYDQGDTQYF.

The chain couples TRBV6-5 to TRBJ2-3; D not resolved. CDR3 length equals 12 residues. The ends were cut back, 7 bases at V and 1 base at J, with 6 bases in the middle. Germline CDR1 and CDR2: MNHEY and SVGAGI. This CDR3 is CASTRGTDTQYF. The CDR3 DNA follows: TGTGCCAGCACTAGGGGCACAGATACGCAGTATTTT.

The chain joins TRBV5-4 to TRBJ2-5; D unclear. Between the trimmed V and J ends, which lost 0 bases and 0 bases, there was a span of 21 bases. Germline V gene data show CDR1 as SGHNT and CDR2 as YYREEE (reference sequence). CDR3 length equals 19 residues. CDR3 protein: CASSLDDLLAREYQETQYF. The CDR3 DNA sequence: TGTGCCAGCAGCTTGGACGATCTTCTGGCTCGTGAGTACCAAGAGACCCAGTACTTC.

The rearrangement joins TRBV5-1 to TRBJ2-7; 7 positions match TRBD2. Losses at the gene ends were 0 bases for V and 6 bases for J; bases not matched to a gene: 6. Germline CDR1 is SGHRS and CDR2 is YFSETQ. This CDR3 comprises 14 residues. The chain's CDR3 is CASSLEAGAFEQYF. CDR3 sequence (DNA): TGCGCCAGCAGCTTGGAGGCGGGAGCATTCGAGCAGTACTTC.

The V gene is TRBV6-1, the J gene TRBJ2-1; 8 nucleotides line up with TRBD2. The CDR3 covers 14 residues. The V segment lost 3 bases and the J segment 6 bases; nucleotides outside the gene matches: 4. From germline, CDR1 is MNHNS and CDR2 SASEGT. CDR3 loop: CASSDGGGSNEQFF. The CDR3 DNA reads TGTGCCAGCAGTGACGGCGGGGGGTCCAATGAGCAGTTCTTC.

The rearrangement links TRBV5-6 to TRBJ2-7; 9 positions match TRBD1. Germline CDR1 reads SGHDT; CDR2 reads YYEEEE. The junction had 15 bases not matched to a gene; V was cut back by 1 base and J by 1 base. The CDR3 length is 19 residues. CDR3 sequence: CASSLFRTGARRRSYEQYF. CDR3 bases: TGTGCCAGCAGCTTGTTCCGGACAGGGGCGCGAAGAAGGTCCTACGAGCAGTACTTC. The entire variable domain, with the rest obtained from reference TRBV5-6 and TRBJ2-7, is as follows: DAGVTQSPTHLIKTRGQQVTLRCSPKSGHDTVSWYQQALGQGPQFIFQYYEEEERQRGNFPDRFSGHQFPNYSSELNVNALLLGDSALYLCASSLFRTGARRRSYEQYFGPGTRLTVT.

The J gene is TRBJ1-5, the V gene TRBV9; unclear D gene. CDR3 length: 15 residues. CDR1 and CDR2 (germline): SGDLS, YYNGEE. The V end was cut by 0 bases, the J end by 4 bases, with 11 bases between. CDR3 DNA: TGTGCCAGCAGCGTAGATCCACAATTAAATCAGCCCCAGCATTTT. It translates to CASSVDPQLNQPQHF.

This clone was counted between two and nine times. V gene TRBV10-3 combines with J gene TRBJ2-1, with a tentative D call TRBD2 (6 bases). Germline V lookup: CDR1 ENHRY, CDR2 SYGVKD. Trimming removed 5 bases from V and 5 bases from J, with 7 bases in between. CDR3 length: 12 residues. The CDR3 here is CAISTSNNEQFF. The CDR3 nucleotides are TGTGCCATCAGTACTAGCAACAATGAGCAGTTCTTC.

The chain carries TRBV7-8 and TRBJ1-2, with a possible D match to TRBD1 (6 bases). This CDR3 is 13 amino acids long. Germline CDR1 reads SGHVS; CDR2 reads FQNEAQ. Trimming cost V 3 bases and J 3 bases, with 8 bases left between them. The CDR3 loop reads CASSLAGDYGYTF. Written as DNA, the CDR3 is TGTGCCAGCAGCTTGGCAGGGGACTATGGCTACACCTTC. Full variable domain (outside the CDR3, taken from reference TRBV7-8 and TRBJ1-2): GAGVSQSPRYKVAKRGQDVALRCDPISGHVSLFWYQQALGQGPEFLTYFQNEAQLDKSGLPSDRFFAERPEGSVSTLKIQRTQQEDSAVYLCASSLAGDYGYTFGSGTRLTVV.

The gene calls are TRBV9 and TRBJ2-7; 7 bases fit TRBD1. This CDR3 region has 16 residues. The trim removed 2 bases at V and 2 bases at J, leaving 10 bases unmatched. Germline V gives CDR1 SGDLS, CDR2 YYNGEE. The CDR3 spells CASSVSDRVGTYEQYF. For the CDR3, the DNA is TGTGCCAGCAGCGTCTCTGACAGGGTAGGGACCTACGAGCAGTACTTC.

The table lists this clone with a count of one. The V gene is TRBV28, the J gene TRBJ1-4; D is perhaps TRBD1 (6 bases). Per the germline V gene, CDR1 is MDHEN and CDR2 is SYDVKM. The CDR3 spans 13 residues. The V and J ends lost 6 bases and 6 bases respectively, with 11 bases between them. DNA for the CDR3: TGTGCCAGCAGCGTGACAGGAGATGAAAAACTGTTTTTT. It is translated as CASSVTGDEKLFF.

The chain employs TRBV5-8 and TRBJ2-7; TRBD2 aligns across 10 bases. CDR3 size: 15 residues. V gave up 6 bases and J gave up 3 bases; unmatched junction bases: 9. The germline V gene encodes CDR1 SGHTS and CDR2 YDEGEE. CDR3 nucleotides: TGTGCCAGCAAGTCAGTGGGACTAGCGAACTACGAGCAGTACTTC. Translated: CASKSVGLANYEQYF.

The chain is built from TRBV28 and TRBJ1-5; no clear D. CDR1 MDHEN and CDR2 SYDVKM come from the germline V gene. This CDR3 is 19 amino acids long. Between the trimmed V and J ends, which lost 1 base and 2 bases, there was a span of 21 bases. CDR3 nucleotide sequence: TGTGCCAGCAGTTTATCTGCTTGGACTCTCACCCGGGGCAATCAGCCCCAGCATTTT. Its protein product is CASSLSAWTLTRGNQPQHF.

CDR3 sequence reads: CASSPTGKNEKLFF. The CDR3 bases are TGTGCCAGTAGCCCGACGGGAAAAAATGAAAAACTGTTTTTT. The chain employs TRBV19 and TRBJ1-4; D is ambiguous. Between the trimmed V and J ends, which lost 6 bases and 5 bases, there was a span of 13 bases. Per the germline V gene, CDR1 is LNHDA and CDR2 is SQIVND (reference sequence). The CDR3 length is 14 residues.

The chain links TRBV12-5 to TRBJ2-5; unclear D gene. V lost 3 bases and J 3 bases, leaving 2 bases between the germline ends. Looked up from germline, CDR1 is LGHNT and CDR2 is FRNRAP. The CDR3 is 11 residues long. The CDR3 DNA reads TGTGCTAGTGGTTTCGAAGAGACCCAGTACTTC. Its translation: CASGFEETQYF.

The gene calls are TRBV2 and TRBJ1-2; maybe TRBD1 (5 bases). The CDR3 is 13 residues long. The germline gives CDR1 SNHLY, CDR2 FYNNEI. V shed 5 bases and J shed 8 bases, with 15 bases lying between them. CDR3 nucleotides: TGTGCCAGCAGTACGGACGCGGGGCCCGGCTACACCTTC. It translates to CASSTDAGPGYTF.

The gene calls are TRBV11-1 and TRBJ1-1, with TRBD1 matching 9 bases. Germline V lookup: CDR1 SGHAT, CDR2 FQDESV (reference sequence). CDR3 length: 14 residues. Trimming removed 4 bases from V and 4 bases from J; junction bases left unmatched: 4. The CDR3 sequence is CASSYQTGGTEAFF. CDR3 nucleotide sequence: TGTGCCAGCAGCTACCAGACAGGGGGCACTGAAGCTTTCTTT. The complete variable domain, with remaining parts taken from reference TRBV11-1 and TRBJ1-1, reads EAEVAQSPRYKITEKSQAVAFWCDPISGHATLYWYRQILGQGPELLVQFQDESVVDDSQLPKDRFSAERLKGVDSTLKIQPAELGDSAMYLCASSYQTGGTEAFFGQGTRLTVV.

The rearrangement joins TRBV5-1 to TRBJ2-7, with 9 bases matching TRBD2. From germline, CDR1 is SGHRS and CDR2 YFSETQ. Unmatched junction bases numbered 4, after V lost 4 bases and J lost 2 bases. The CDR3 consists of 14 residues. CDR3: CASSRLADTYEQYF. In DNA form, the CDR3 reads TGCGCCAGCAGCAGACTAGCGGATACCTACGAGCAGTACTTC. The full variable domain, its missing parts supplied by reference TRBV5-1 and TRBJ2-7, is KAGVTQTPRYLIKTRGQQVTLSCSPISGHRSVSWYQQTPGQGLQFLFEYFSETQRNKGNFPGRFSGRQFSNSRSEMNVSTLELGDSALYLCASSRLADTYEQYFGPGTRLTVT.

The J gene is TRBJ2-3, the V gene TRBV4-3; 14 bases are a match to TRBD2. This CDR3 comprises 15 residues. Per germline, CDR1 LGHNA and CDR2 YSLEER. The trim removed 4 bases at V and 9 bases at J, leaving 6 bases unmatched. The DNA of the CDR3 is TGCGCCAGCAGCCGAGAGGGACTAGCGGGAGACACGCAGTATTTT. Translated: CASSREGLAGDTQYF.

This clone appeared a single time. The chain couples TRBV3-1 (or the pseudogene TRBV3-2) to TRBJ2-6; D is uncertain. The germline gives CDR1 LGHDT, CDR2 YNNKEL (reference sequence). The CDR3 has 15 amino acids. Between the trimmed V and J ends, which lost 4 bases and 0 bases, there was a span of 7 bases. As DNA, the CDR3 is TGTGCCAGCAGCCCACAATACTCTGGGGCCAACGTCCTGACTTTC. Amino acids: CASSPQYSGANVLTF.